This TCR beta chain was sequenced during a study of blood T cell repertoires in COVID-19. Across the study: The cDNA or gDNA used as material had been derived from T cells, B-cell-depleted T cells, or PBMCs.

Repertoires were generated with immunoSEQ multiplex PCR, while TCRdb's copy carries only in-frame clones and drops some. This repertoire shows roughly 58,000 clones, more than 80% found once; its top ten account for under 35%. The V gene's germline CDR1 is MNHEY and CDR2 SVGAGI. The V and J ends lost 4 bases and 10 bases, in that order; junction bases with no gene match: 7. The CDR3 spans 14 residues. Seattle enrolled patients during active infection and tracked them longitudinally. This receptor was obtained from a man between 60 and 75 years old with COVID-19, enrolled during active disease. The material sequenced was peripheral blood. The J gene is TRBJ2-1, the V gene TRBV6-5; TRBD2 agrees at 10 bases. DNA of the CDR3: TGTGCCAGCAGTTCTCCTAGCGGGAGAAAGGAGCAGTTCTTC. This encodes CASSSPSGRKEQFF.